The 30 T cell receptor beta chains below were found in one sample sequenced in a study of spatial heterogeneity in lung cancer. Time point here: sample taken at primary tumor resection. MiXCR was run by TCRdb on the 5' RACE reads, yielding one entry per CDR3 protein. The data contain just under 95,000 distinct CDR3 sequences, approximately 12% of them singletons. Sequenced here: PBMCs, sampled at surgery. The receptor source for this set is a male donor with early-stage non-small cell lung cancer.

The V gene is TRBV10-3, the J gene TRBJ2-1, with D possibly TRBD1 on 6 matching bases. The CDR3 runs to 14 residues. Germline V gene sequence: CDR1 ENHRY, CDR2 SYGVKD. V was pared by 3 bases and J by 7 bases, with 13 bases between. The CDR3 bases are TGTGCCATCAGTGAAGGGCAGGGGCTTAATGAGCAGTTCTTC. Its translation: CAISEGQGLNEQFF.

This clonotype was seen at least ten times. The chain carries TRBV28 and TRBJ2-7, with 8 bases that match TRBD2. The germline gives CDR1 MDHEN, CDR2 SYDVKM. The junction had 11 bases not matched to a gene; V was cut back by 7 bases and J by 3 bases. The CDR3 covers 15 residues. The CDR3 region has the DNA TGTGCCAGCACCCGTAGCGGGGCGGCCCACTACGAGCAGTACTTC. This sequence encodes CASTRSGAAHYEQYF.

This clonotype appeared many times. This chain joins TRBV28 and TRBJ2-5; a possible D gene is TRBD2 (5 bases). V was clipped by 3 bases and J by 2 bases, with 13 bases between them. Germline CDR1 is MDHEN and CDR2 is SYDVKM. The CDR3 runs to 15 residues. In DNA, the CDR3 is TGTGCCAGCAGTTTTGTCGGGAAAAATCAAGAGACCCAGTACTTC. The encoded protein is CASSFVGKNQETQYF.

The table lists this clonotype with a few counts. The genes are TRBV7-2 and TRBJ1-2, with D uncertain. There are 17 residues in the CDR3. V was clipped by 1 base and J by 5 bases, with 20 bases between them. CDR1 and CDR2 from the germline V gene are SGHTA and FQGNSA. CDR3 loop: CASSLVAQPKFGYGYTF. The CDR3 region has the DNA TGTGCCAGCAGCTTAGTGGCACAACCTAAATTCGGATATGGCTACACCTTC.

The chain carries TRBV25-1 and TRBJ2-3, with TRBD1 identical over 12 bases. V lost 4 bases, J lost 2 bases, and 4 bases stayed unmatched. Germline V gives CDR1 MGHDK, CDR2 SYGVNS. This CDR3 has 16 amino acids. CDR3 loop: CASSGKGQGATDTQYF. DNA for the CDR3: TGTGCCAGCAGTGGAAAGGGACAGGGGGCCACAGATACGCAGTATTTT.

The CDR3 spells CASSDGQRRNGQYF. The CDR3 DNA follows: TGTGCCAGCAGTGACGGACAGCGACGTAATGGGCAGTACTTC. The chain employs TRBV27 and TRBJ2-7; D perhaps matches TRBD1 (6 bases). CDR3 length: 14 amino acids. Germline V CDR1 and CDR2: MNHEY, SMNVEV (reference sequence). V was clipped by 5 bases and J by 9 bases, with 20 bases between them.

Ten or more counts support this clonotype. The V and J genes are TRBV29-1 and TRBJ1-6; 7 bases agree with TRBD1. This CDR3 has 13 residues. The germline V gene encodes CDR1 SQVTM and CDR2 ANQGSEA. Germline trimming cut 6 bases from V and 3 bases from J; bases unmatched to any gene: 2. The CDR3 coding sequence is TGCAGCGTCGGGACAGACTATAATTCACCCCTCCACTTT. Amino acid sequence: CSVGTDYNSPLHF. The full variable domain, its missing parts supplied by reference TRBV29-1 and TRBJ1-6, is SAVISQKPSRDICQRGTSLTIQCQVDSQVTMMFWYRQQPGQSLTLIATANQGSEATYESGFVIDKFPISRPNLTFSTLTVSNMSPEDSSIYLCSVGTDYNSPLHFGNGTRLTVT.

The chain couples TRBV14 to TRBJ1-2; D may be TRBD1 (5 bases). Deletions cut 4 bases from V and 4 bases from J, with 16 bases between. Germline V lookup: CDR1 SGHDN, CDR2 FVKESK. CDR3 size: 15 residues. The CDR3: CASSLLQEGIYGYTF. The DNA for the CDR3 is TGTGCCAGCAGCCTTCTTCAGGAGGGGATCTATGGCTACACCTTC. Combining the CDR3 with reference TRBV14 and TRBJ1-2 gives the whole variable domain EAGVTQFPSHSVIEKGQTVTLRCDPISGHDNLYWYRRVMGKEIKFLLHFVKESKQDESGMPNNRFLAERTGGTYSTLKVQPAELEDSGVYFCASSLLQEGIYGYTFGSGTRLTVV.

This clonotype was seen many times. CDR3 region: CSARDQGEKLFF. In nucleotides, the CDR3 is TGCAGTGCTAGAGATCAGGGTGAAAAACTGTTTTTT. This sequence joins TRBV20-1 and TRBJ1-4, with a tentative D call TRBD1 (5 bases). Trimming removed 0 bases at V and 7 bases at J, with 6 bases between. This CDR3 has 12 amino acids. The germline V gene has CDR1 DFQATT and CDR2 SNEGSKA (reference sequence).

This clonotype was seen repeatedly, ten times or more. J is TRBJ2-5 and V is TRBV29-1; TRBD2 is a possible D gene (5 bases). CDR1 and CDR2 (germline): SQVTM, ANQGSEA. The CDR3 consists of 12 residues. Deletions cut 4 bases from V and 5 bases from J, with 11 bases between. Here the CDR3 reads CSVGKRGETQYF. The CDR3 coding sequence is TGCAGCGTTGGAAAGCGCGGGGAGACCCAGTACTTC.

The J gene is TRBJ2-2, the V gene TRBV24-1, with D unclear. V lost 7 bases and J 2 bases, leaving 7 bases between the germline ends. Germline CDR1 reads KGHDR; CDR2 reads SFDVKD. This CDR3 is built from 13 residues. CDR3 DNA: TGTGCCACCAGGGGGTTCAACACCGGGGAGCTGTTTTTT. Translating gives CATRGFNTGELFF.

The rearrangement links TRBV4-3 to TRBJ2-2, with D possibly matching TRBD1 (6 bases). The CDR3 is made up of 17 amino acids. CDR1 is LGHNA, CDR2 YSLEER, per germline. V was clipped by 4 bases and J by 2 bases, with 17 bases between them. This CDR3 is CASSRDTGTSNTGELFF. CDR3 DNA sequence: TGCGCCAGCAGCCGAGATACCGGGACATCCAACACCGGGGAGCTGTTTTTT.

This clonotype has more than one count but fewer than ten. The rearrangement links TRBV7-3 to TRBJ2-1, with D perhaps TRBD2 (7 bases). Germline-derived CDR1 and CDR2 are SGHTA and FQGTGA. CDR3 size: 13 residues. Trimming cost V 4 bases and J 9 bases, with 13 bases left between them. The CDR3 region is CASSWGGGLEQFF. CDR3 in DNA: TGTGCCAGCAGCTGGGGAGGGGGACTTGAGCAGTTCTTC.

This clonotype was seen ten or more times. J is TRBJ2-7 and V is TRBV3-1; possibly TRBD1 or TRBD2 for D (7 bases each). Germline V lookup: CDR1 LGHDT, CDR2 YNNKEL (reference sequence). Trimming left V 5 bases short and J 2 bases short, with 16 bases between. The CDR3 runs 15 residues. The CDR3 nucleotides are TGTGCCAGCAGCGAAGCGGGGACAGCTGCCTACGAGCAGTACTTC. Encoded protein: CASSEAGTAAYEQYF.

The CDR3 nucleotides are TGTGCCAGCTCACCAGGGATCGGCGACTATGGCTACACCTTC. Translating gives CASSPGIGDYGYTF. The chain employs TRBV18 and TRBJ1-2; no firm D call. The germline V gene has CDR1 KGHSH and CDR2 LQKENI. This CDR3 has 14 amino acids. Trimming removed 2 bases from V and 3 bases from J, with 10 bases in between.

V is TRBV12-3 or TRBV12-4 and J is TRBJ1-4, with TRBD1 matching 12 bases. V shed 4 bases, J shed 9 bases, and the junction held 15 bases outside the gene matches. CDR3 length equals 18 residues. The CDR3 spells CASSSPGQGAEGDQKLFF. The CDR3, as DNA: TGTGCCAGCAGTTCACCGGGACAGGGGGCGGAAGGAGACCAAAAACTGTTTTTT.

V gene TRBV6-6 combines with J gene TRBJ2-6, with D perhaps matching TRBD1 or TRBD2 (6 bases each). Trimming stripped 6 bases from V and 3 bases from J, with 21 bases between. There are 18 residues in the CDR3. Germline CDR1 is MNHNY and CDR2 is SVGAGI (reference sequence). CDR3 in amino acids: CASSPSYPGALGANVLTF. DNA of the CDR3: TGTGCCAGCAGCCCCAGCTACCCGGGGGCGCTTGGGGCCAACGTCCTGACTTTC.

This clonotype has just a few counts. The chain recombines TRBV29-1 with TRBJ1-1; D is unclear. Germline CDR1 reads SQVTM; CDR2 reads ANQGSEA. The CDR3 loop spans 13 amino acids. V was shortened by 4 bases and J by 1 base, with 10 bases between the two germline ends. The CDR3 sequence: CSVAGSENTEAFF. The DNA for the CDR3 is TGCAGCGTTGCGGGGAGCGAGAACACTGAAGCTTTCTTT.

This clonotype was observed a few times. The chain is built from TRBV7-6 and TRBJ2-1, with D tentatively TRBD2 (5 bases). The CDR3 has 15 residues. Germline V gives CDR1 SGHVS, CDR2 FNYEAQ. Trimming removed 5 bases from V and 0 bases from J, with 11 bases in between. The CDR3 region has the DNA TGTGCCAGCAGCCCATGGCGGGCCTCCTACAATGAGCAGTTCTTC. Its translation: CASSPWRASYNEQFF.

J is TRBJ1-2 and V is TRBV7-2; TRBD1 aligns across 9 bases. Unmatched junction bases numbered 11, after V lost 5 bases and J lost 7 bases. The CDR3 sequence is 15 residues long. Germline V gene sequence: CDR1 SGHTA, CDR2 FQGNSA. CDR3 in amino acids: CASSTPGQGKTGYTF. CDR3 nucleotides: TGTGCCAGCAGCACGCCGGGACAGGGAAAAACTGGCTACACCTTC.

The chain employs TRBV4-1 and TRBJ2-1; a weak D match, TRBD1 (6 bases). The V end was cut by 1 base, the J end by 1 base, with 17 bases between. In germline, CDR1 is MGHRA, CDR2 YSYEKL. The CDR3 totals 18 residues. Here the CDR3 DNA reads TGCGCCAGCAGCCAAGCAGGGGCCGCGATAGCATCCTACAATGAGCAGTTCTTC. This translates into CASSQAGAAIASYNEQFF.

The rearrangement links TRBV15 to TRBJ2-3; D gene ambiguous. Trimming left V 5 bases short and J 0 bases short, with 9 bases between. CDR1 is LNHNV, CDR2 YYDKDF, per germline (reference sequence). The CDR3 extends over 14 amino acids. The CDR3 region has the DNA TGTGCCACCAGCCGCGGTAGGAGCACAGATACGCAGTATTTT. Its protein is CATSRGRSTDTQYF.

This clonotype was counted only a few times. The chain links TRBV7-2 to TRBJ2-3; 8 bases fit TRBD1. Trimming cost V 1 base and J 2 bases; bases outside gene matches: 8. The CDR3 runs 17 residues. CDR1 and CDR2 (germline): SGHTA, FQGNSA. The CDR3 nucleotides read TGTGCCAGCAGCTTAGAAGGATCAGGGGGCCTCACAGATACGCAGTATTTT. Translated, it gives CASSLEGSGGLTDTQYF.

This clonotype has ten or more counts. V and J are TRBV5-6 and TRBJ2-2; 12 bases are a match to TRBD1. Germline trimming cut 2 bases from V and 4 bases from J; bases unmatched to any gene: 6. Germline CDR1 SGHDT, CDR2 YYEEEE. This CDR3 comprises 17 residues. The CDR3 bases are TGTGCCAGCAGCTTTGGGACAGGGGGCGTGTTCACCGGGGAGCTGTTTTTT. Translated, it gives CASSFGTGGVFTGELFF.

The CDR3 sequence is CASSPAGVDNEQFF. The CDR3 nucleotides read TGTGCCAGCTCACCCGCAGGGGTAGACAATGAGCAGTTCTTC. The chain uses TRBV18 and TRBJ2-1, with D tentatively TRBD1 (6 bases). Germline values: CDR1 KGHSH, CDR2 LQKENI. Deletions cut 3 bases from V and 5 bases from J, with 11 bases between. The CDR3 is 14 amino acids.

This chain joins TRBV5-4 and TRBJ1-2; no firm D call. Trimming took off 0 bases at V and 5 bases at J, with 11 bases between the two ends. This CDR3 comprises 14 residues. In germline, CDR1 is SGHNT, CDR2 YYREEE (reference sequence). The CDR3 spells CASSLDQALYGYTF. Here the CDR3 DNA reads TGTGCCAGCAGCTTGGATCAGGCACTTTATGGCTACACCTTC.

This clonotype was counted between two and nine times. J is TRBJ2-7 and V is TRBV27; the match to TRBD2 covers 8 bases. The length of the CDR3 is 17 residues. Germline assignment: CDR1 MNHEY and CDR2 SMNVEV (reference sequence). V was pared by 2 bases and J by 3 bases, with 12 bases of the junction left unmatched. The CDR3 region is CASSLRPPGAGGYEQYF. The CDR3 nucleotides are TGTGCCAGCAGTTTAAGGCCGCCTGGCGCGGGAGGCTACGAGCAGTACTTC.

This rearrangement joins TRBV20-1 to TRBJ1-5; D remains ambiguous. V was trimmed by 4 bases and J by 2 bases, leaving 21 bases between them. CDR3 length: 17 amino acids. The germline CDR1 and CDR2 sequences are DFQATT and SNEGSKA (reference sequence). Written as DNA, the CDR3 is TGCAGTGCTACCCTGACGACGGACCGAAGCGGCAATCAGCCCCAGCATTTT. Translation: CSATLTTDRSGNQPQHF.

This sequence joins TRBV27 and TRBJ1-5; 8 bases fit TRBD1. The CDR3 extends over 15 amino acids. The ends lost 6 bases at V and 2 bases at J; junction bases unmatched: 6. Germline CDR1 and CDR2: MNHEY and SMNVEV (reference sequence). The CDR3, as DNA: TGTGCCAGCAGACACGGACAGGGACGCAATCAGCCCCAGCATTTT. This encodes CASRHGQGRNQPQHF.

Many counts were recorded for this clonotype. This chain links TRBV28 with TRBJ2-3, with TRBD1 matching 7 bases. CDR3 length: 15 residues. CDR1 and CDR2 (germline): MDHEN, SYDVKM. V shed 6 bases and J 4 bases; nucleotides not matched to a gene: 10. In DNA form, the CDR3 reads TGTGCCAGCAGCAAACTCCGACAGGGTCCAGATACGCAGTATTTT. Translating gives CASSKLRQGPDTQYF.